A single sample gave rise to the 5 T cell receptor beta chains below, sequenced in a study of T cell responses to AZD1222 COVID-19 vaccine. Repertoires were generated with immunoSEQ multiplex PCR, while TCRdb's copy carries only in-frame clones and drops some. The sample contains some 150,000 clones, about 92% of which appear only once. This sample comprised peripheral blood, obtained on day 0 of AZD1222 vaccination. The receptors here all came from an adult in good health.

This clone was seen only once. V gene TRBV2 combines with J gene TRBJ2-1; no reliable D call. This CDR3 has 10 residues. V gave up 7 bases and J gave up 8 bases, with 6 bases separating them. Germline V lookup: CDR1 SNHLY, CDR2 FYNNEI. The CDR3 here is CASMGYEQFF. As DNA, the CDR3 is TGTGCCAGCATGGGGTATGAGCAGTTCTTC.

This sequence joins TRBV15 and TRBJ2-1; the D is unclear. V gave up 1 base and J gave up 8 bases, with 18 bases separating them. Germline lookup yields CDR1 LNHNV and CDR2 YYDKDF (reference sequence). The CDR3 covers 16 residues. The CDR3 loop reads CATSRVAGNLGHEQFF. For the CDR3, the DNA is TGTGCCACCAGCAGAGTGGCCGGAAACCTCGGCCATGAGCAGTTCTTC.

The CDR3 nucleotides read TGCGCCAGCAGCTTGTTACGGGACCCAGCCGGGGAGCTGTTTTTT. It codes for CASSLLRDPAGELFF. V and J are TRBV5-1 and TRBJ2-2; D is tentatively TRBD1 or TRBD2 (5 bases each). The V end lost 1 base, the J end lost 6 bases, and 13 bases lay between the germline ends. Germline values: CDR1 SGHRS, CDR2 YFSETQ. There are 15 residues in the CDR3.

The V gene is TRBV6-1, the J gene TRBJ2-7; 9 bases line up with TRBD2. The CDR3 covers 16 residues. V was clipped by 2 bases and J by 1 base; unmatched bases: 6. Germline values: CDR1 MNHNS, CDR2 SASEGT. The CDR3 coding sequence is TGTGCCAGCAGTGAAAGGGGGCTAGCGGGATCCTACGAGCAGTACTTC. This translates into CASSERGLAGSYEQYF.

This sequence joins TRBV9 and TRBJ2-1, with D possibly TRBD2 on 5 matching bases. From germline, CDR1 is SGDLS and CDR2 YYNGEE. The CDR3 is 14 residues long. Trimming removed 0 bases at V and 1 base at J, with 5 bases between. This CDR3 reads CASSVAGSYNEQFF. The CDR3, as DNA: TGTGCCAGCAGCGTAGCGGGATCCTACAATGAGCAGTTCTTC.